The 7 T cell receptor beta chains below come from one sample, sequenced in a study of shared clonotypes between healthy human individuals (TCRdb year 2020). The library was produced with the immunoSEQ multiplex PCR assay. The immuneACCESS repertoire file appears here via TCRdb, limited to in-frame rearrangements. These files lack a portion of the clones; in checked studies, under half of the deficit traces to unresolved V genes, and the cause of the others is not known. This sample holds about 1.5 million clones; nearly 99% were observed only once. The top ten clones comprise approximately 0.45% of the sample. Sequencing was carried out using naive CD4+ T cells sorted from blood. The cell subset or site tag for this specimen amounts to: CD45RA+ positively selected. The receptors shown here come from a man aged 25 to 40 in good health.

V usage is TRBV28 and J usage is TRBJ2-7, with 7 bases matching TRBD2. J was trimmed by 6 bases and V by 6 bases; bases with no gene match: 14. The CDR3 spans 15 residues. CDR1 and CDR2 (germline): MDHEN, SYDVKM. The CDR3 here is CASSPLGGGVGEQYF. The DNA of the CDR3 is TGTGCCAGCAGCCCCCTCGGCGGGGGAGTAGGCGAGCAGTACTTC.

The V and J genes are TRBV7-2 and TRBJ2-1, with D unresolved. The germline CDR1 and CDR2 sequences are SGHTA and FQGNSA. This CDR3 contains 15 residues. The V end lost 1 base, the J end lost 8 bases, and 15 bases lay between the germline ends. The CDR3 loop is CASSLGDSLIYEQFF. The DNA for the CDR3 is TGTGCCAGCAGCTTAGGTGACTCTCTAATCTATGAGCAGTTCTTC.

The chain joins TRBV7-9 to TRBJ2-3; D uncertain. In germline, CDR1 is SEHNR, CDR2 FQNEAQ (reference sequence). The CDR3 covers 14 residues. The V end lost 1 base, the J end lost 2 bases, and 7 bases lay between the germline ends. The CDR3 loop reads CASSLGLITDTQYF. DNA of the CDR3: TGTGCCAGCAGCTTAGGGTTAATCACAGATACGCAGTATTTT.

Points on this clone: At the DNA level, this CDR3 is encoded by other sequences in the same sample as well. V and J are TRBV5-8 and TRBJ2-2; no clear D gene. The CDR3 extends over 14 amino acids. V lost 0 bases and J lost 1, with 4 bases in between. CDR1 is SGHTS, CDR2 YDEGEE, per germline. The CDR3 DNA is TGTGCCAGCAGCTTGGCCGTGAACACCGGGGAGCTGTTTTTT. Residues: CASSLAVNTGELFF. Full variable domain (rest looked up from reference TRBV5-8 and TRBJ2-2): EAGVTQSPTHLIKTRGQQATLRCSPISGHTSVYWYQQALGLGLQFLLWYDEGEERNRGNFPPRFSGRQFPNYSSELNVNALELEDSALYLCASSLAVNTGELFFGEGSRLTVL.

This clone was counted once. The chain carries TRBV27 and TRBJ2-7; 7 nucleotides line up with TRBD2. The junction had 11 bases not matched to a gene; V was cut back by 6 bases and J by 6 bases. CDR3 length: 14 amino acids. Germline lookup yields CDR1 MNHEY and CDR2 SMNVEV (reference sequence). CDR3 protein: CASRRAGAVLEQYF. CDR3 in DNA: TGTGCCAGCAGAAGGGCGGGAGCGGTTCTCGAGCAGTACTTC.

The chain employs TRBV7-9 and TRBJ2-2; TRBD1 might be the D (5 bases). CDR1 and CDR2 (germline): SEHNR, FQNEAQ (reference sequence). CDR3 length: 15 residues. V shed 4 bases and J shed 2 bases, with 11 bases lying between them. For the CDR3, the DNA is TGTGCCAGCAGCTCGGACACGCATAACACCGGGGAGCTGTTTTTT. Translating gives CASSSDTHNTGELFF.

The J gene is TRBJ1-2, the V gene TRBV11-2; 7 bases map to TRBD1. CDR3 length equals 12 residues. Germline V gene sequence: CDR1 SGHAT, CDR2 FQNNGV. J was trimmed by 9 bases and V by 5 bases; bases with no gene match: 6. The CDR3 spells CASSPGGGSYTF. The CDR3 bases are TGTGCCAGCAGCCCAGGGGGGGGTAGCTACACCTTC.